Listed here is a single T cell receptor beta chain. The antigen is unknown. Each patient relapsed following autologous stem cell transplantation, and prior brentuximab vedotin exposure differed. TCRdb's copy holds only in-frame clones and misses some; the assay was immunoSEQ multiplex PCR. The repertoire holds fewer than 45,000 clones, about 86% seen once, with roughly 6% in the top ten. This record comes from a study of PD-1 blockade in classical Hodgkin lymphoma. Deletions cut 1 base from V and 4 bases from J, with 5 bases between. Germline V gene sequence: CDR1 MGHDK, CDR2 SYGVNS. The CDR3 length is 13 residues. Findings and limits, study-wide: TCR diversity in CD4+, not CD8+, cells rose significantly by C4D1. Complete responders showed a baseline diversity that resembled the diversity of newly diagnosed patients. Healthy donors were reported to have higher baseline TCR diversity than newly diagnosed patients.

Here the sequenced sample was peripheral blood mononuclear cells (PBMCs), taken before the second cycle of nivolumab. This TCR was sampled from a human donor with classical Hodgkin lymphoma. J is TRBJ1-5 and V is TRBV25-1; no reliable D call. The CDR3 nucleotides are TGTGCCAGCAGTGAATTCGGTAATCAGCCCCAGCATTTT. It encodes CASSEFGNQPQHF.